This TCR beta chain emerged from a study of blood T cell repertoires in COVID-19. Study-level background: PBMCs, B-cell-depleted T cells, or T cells were the source of the cDNA or gDNA that made up the material.

CDR1 is LNHDA, CDR2 SQIVND, per germline (reference sequence). This CDR3 comprises 15 residues. Trimming removed 2 bases at V and 5 bases at J, with 12 bases between. This clone was recorded only once. The authors' processing: The authors estimated nucleated cell counts from reference gene primer amplification. Measured with immunoSEQ multiplex PCR; TCRdb has only the in-frame clones, and not every one. The V and J calls and the clone size are those of that table, but D and trimming were determined from the DNA. The sample contains around 160,000 clones, roughly 89% of which appear only once. Sequenced sample: PBMCs or T cells enriched from blood (not recorded which). This sequence was found in a woman aged 45 to 65 who had been exposed to COVID-19. This chain links TRBV19 with TRBJ2-2; tentative D call: TRBD1 (5 bases). The CDR3 coding sequence is TGTGCCAGTAGTATAAAAGACAGACAGACCGGGGAGCTGTTTTTT. Amino acid sequence: CASSIKDRQTGELFF.